This paragraph covers one TCR beta chain sequence. This specimen belongs to a study of blood T cell repertoires in COVID-19. V was clipped by 5 bases and J by 8 bases, with 12 bases between them. Germline CDR1 and CDR2: SGHVS and FQNEAQ. CDR3 length: 12 residues. In the original processing: Scientists estimated how many nucleated cells there were by amplifying reference gene primers. Data came from immunoSEQ multiplex PCR; TCRdb stores just in-frame clones and leaves some out. V and J calls and clone size come straight from that table; D and trimming were deduced from the DNA. Of over 200,000 clones in the sample, about four fifths are singletons; the top ten hold approximately 6.6%. In assigning cohorts, the study relied on participant-reported clinical history. Each recovered donor of Cohort 3 presented with two negative PCRs, clearance, or symptom resolution.

The rearrangement links TRBV7-8 to TRBJ1-2; weak D call: TRBD1 (6 bases). The sequence came from a woman in her 40s who had recovered from COVID-19. The specimen sequenced was PBMCs or T cells enriched from blood (not recorded which). The CDR3 DNA reads TGTGCCAGCAGCCGATACAGGGAGGGCTACACCTTC. As protein: CASSRYREGYTF.